These 24 T cell receptor beta chains were all obtained from the same sample, sequenced in a study of T cell changes during pregnancy in multiple sclerosis. This table comes from immunoSEQ multiplex PCR, and its TCRdb copy is limited to in-frame clones, with some not included. The table records roughly 76,000 clones, under 95% of them present only once. The source material was CD4+ T cells from peripheral blood mononuclear cells, sampled in the second trimester of pregnancy. The receptors originated from a female donor with multiple sclerosis, enrolled in a pregnancy study.

The chain uses TRBV28 and TRBJ1-5, with D maybe TRBD1 (6 bases). CDR1 and CDR2 from the germline V gene are MDHEN and SYDVKM. With 6 bases removed from V and 5 bases from J, the gap between germline ends came to 17 bases. This CDR3 has 15 residues. The CDR3 loop is CASSSVTGKDQPQHF. The DNA of the CDR3 is TGTGCCAGCAGCTCCGTTACAGGGAAGGATCAGCCCCAGCATTTT.

The chain has TRBV7-6 and TRBJ1-1, with D perhaps matching TRBD1 (6 bases). The germline gives CDR1 SGHVS, CDR2 FNYEAQ. Trimming pared 1 base from V and 3 bases from J, leaving 12 bases between. The CDR3 sequence is 15 residues long. The CDR3 here is CASSLVPSGDTEAFF. CDR3 nucleotides: TGTGCCAGCAGCTTAGTACCCTCAGGGGACACTGAAGCTTTCTTT.

The rearrangement links TRBV4-2 to TRBJ2-2; tentatively, D is TRBD2 (5 bases). Germline loops: CDR1 LGHNA, CDR2 YNFKEQ. The CDR3 sequence is 15 residues long. The V and J ends lost 3 bases and 5 bases respectively, with 13 bases between them. CDR3 in DNA: TGTGCCAGCAGCCAGGAAGCGGTCCCAACCGGGGAGCTGTTTTTT. It is translated as CASSQEAVPTGELFF.

The chain joins TRBV11-2 to TRBJ2-3, with a weak D call TRBD2 (5 bases). Germline-derived CDR1 and CDR2 are SGHAT and FQNNGV. The V end lost 3 bases, the J end lost 4 bases, and 8 bases lay between the germline ends. The CDR3 loop spans 13 amino acids. CDR3 in amino acids: CASSFTGADTQYF. The CDR3 DNA reads TGTGCCAGCAGCTTTACCGGGGCAGATACGCAGTATTTT.

The V call is TRBV27, the J call TRBJ1-2, with 11 positions matching TRBD1. Trimming removed 4 bases from V and 7 bases from J; junction bases left unmatched: 2. Germline V gene lookup returns CDR1 MNHEY and CDR2 SMNVEV (reference sequence). This CDR3 has 13 residues. This CDR3 is CASSWTGGFGYTF. Written as DNA, the CDR3 is TGTGCCAGCAGTTGGACAGGGGGCTTTGGCTACACCTTC.

The rearrangement joins TRBV4-3 to TRBJ1-2, with TRBD1 as a possible D gene (6 bases). Germline loops: CDR1 LGHNA, CDR2 YSLEER. This CDR3 has 15 residues. Trimming stripped 0 bases from V and 1 base from J, with 9 bases between. CDR3 coding DNA: TGCGCCAGCAGCCAAGATACAGGGAGTAACTATGGCTACACCTTC. It specifies CASSQDTGSNYGYTF.

V is TRBV2 and J is TRBJ1-2, with D possibly being TRBD1 (6 bases). The germline V gene encodes CDR1 SNHLY and CDR2 FYNNEI. Trimming pared 6 bases from V and 2 bases from J, leaving 25 bases between. The CDR3 covers 18 residues. DNA of the CDR3: TGTGCCAGCAGCCCTTATCACAGGGACCCACCTACCAACTATGGCTACACCTTC. Residues: CASSPYHRDPPTNYGYTF.

CDR3 sequence (DNA): TGCGCCAGCAGCCAGGGTTCGGAAGCAGGCCAGCCCCAGCATTTT. This codes for CASSQGSEAGQPQHF. The chain links TRBV4-1 to TRBJ1-5; D is unresolved. Trimming shortened V by 3 bases and J by 7 bases, and 16 bases separated the two germline ends. The CDR3 extends over 15 amino acids. CDR1 MGHRA and CDR2 YSYEKL come from the germline V gene.

This chain connects TRBV6-5 to TRBJ2-4; TRBD1 aligns across 10 bases. The CDR3 is made up of 14 amino acids. J lost 9 bases, V lost 4 bases, and 6 bases had no gene match. Germline CDR1 and CDR2: MNHEY and SVGAGI. The CDR3 spells CASSSDRGLGIQYF. The CDR3 DNA reads TGTGCCAGCAGTTCAGACAGGGGGCTTGGCATTCAGTACTTC.

This chain connects TRBV19 to TRBJ1-1; no reliable D call. From germline, CDR1 is LNHDA and CDR2 SQIVND (reference sequence). V lost 8 bases and J 8 bases, leaving 12 bases between the germline ends. The CDR3 sequence is 11 residues long. The CDR3 DNA is TGTGCCAGTCGGAGTACCTCGGAAGCTTTCTTT. This translates into CASRSTSEAFF.

The gene calls are TRBV9 and TRBJ1-2, with 8 positions matching TRBD1. The V and J ends lost 3 bases and 3 bases, in that order; junction bases with no gene match: 7. Germline V CDR1 and CDR2: SGDLS, YYNGEE. The CDR3 spans 15 residues. The CDR3 loop is CASSATGAIDYGYTF. CDR3 nucleotides: TGTGCCAGCAGCGCGACAGGGGCGATCGACTATGGCTACACCTTC. Combining the CDR3 with reference TRBV9 and TRBJ1-2 gives the whole variable domain DSGVTQTPKHLITATGQRVTLRCSPRSGDLSVYWYQQSLDQGLQFLIQYYNGEERAKGNILERFSAQQFPDLHSELNLSSLELGDSALYFCASSATGAIDYGYTFGSGTRLTVV.

This clone was recorded once. The chain recombines TRBV6-1 with TRBJ1-1, with a weak D call TRBD1 (5 bases). V lost 9 bases and J 1 base, leaving 15 bases between the germline ends. The germline V gene has CDR1 MNHNS and CDR2 SASEGT. The CDR3 has 14 amino acids. Here the CDR3 DNA reads TGTGCCAGTGAACGCAACCAGGGGAACACTGAAGCTTTCTTT. Translated, it gives CASERNQGNTEAFF.

This clone was observed once. This chain links TRBV2 with TRBJ2-3, with 7 bases aligning to TRBD2. The CDR3 runs to 15 residues. The V segment lost 1 base and the J segment 3 bases; nucleotides outside the gene matches: 4. In germline, CDR1 is SNHLY, CDR2 FYNNEI. The CDR3 loop reads CASSEDAGVTDTQYF. Here the CDR3 DNA reads TGTGCCAGCAGTGAAGATGCGGGAGTTACAGATACGCAGTATTTT.

The V call is TRBV27, the J call TRBJ1-2; 10 bases align to TRBD1. CDR3 size: 16 residues. Germline CDR1 is MNHEY and CDR2 is SMNVEV (reference sequence). The trim removed 2 bases at V and 2 bases at J, leaving 5 bases unmatched. CDR3 amino acids: CASSLTAGQGNYGYTF. In DNA form, the CDR3 reads TGTGCCAGCAGTTTAACCGCGGGACAGGGGAACTATGGCTACACCTTC.

Only one count was recorded for this clone. The V and J genes are TRBV2 and TRBJ2-2; TRBD2 matches at 8 bases. V lost 1 base, J lost 7 bases, and 5 bases stayed unmatched. In germline, CDR1 is SNHLY, CDR2 FYNNEI. The CDR3 spans 15 residues. The CDR3 bases are TGTGCCAGCAGTGAAGTGATAGCGGGAAGCGGGGAGCTGTTTTTT. Protein: CASSEVIAGSGELFF.

The genes are TRBV9 and TRBJ1-1; D remains ambiguous. The CDR3 is made up of 13 amino acids. The ends were cut back, 2 bases at V and 0 bases at J, with 5 bases in the middle. Germline V lookup: CDR1 SGDLS, CDR2 YYNGEE. The CDR3 DNA follows: TGTGCCAGCAGCGTCGACTTGAACACTGAAGCTTTCTTT. Its protein is CASSVDLNTEAFF.

The rearrangement uses TRBV7-8 and TRBJ2-1; D is uncertain. The V end was cut by 0 bases, the J end by 5 bases, with 11 bases between. CDR3 size: 15 residues. Germline V gene lookup returns CDR1 SGHVS and CDR2 FQNEAQ. The CDR3 sequence: CASSLAFSSDNEQFF. The CDR3 DNA reads TGTGCCAGCAGCTTAGCGTTCAGTTCTGACAATGAGCAGTTCTTC.

The sample holds a few counts of this clone. The V and J genes are TRBV5-1 and TRBJ1-6, with a possible D match to TRBD1 (6 bases). V lost 5 bases and J 7 bases, leaving 16 bases between the germline ends. The length of the CDR3 is 15 residues. CDR1 and CDR2 (germline): SGHRS, YFSETQ. In DNA form, the CDR3 reads TGCGCCAGCAGTTGGGAAAGGGGGAACAATTCACCCCTCCACTTT. This sequence encodes CASSWERGNNSPLHF.

The rearrangement joins TRBV5-1 to TRBJ1-1; 7 bases align to TRBD1. Germline CDR1 and CDR2: SGHRS and YFSETQ. V was pared by 1 base and J by 9 bases, with 12 bases of the junction left unmatched. CDR3 size: 15 residues. The CDR3 protein is CASSLTTGAPGQAFF. DNA of the CDR3: TGCGCCAGCAGCTTGACCACAGGGGCCCCAGGACAAGCTTTCTTT.

This chain joins TRBV11-2 and TRBJ1-6; D might be TRBD1 (5 bases). This CDR3 comprises 15 residues. Germline-derived CDR1 and CDR2 are SGHAT and FQNNGV. V lost 4 bases and J lost 6, with 13 bases in between. Here the CDR3 DNA reads TGTGCCAGCAGCTCTTCAGGGAAGGGTAATTCACCCCTCCACTTT. Translating gives CASSSSGKGNSPLHF.

This chain connects TRBV30 to TRBJ2-5, with 9 bases identical to TRBD2. The germline gives CDR1 GTSNPN, CDR2 SVGIG (reference sequence). The CDR3 loop spans 14 amino acids. V lost 1 base to trimming and J lost 3 bases; unmatched junction nucleotides: 3. The DNA for the CDR3 is TGTGCCTGGAGTGCGGCTAGCGGGGAAGAGACCCAGTACTTC. Translated, it gives CAWSAASGEETQYF.

J is TRBJ2-5 and V is TRBV28; D ambiguous. The CDR3 extends over 15 amino acids. CDR1 is MDHEN, CDR2 SYDVKM, per germline. Trimming removed 5 bases from V and 5 bases from J, with 18 bases in between. The chain's CDR3 is CASSPPPRFEETQYF. The CDR3 nucleotides read TGTGCCAGCAGTCCACCACCAAGATTTGAGGAGACCCAGTACTTC. The full variable domain, completed using reference TRBV28 and TRBJ2-5, is DVKVTQSSRYLVKRTGEKVFLECVQDMDHENMFWYRQDPGLGLRLIYFSYDVKMKEKGDIPEGYSVSREKKERFSLILESASTNQTSMYLCASSPPPRFEETQYFGPGTRLLVL.

The chain links TRBV7-6 to TRBJ2-1; 8 bases align to TRBD2. Trimming took 1 base from V and 7 from J; bases not matched to a gene: 9. The CDR3 extends over 16 amino acids. Germline assignment: CDR1 SGHVS and CDR2 FNYEAQ. Written as DNA, the CDR3 is TGTGCCAGCAGCTTAGTCGGGGGGGAGGGCCGGAATGAGCAGTTCTTC. Translating it yields CASSLVGGEGRNEQFF.

This sequence joins TRBV27 and TRBJ2-1; 11 positions match TRBD2. Germline CDR1 and CDR2: MNHEY and SMNVEV (reference sequence). The CDR3 is 23 amino acids. Trimming at V came to 7 bases and at J to 0 bases, leaving 26 bases not matched to a gene. The CDR3 DNA follows: TGTGCCAGCACCCCGGGACAGGGAAGAAGGCATACTAGCGGGAGTGGCTCCTACAATGAGCAGTTCTTC. It encodes CASTPGQGRRHTSGSGSYNEQFF.